This T cell receptor beta chain was profiled in a study of beta chain features in type 1 diabetes (dated by TCRdb to 2016 to 2019). Regarding the complete study: Patients and healthy donors did not differ in mean age, gender distribution, total cell number or subset yield. A total of approximately 100 million sorted cells were examined across all samples, and the number of cells per subset was strongly correlated with RNA yield. Naive and central memory subsets were obtained from all 28 donors, but regulatory and stem cell-like memory subsets were isolated from only 8 patients and about 8 healthy donors. In the study, TCRB repertoires of sorted circulating CD4+ T cell subsets from recently diagnosed type 1 diabetes patients were compared with those of matched healthy donors.

Concerning this clone itself: The target of this receptor is not known. Base qualities are missing; no much larger clone stands one base away.

The entire amount of isolated RNA was reverse transcribed using the High Capacity cDNA Reverse Transcription Kit, so the sequenced TCRB transcripts were expressed ones. Deep immunoSEQ sequencing was performed on naive, central memory and regulatory T cell samples, with an average of around 3.5 million total reads per sample. Sorted cells were lysed in RLT buffer, and RNA was extracted using DNase-treated RNeasy Micro or Mini kits according to cell number. To prevent cross-contamination, every cell subset was processed on its own, while patient and healthy donor samples were processed together. The immunoSEQ multiplex PCR was used to amplify TCRB sequences from cDNA, yielding 87-bp fragments that span the CDR3 region. The amplicons were sequenced using the Illumina HiSeq platform. The authors' pipeline ran thus. Synthetic template baselines were used to correct PCR bias computationally, reads within Hamming distance 2 were collapsed together, and singletons that could not be merged were discarded. Reads were aligned against IMGT to assign V, D and J genes, CDR3 length and insertions or deletions at six rearrangement sites. Clonotype counts were normalized to sorted cell number within each subset before computing true diversity and Gini coefficients with the tcR R package. The overlap coefficient, calculated on TCRB nucleotide sequences, was used to quantify repertoire sharing. As a proxy for the pre-selection repertoire, out-of-frame TCRB sequences from naive cells were analyzed. TCRdb's version of the immuneACCESS table is confined to in-frame rearrangements and falls short of the full clone set. An unresolved V gene accounts for under half of the shortfall where checked; the remainder is of unknown origin. The D gene and trimming were derived from the DNA, and the V and J assignments and clone size from that table. This sample lists 250,000 to 350,000 clones; around an eighth were detected once. The ten largest clones add up to about 0.015% of the sample.

Via the germline V gene (reference sequence), CDR1 is PRHDT and CDR2 FYEKMQ. The CDR3, from cysteine to phenylalanine, totals 13 residues. Solely the CDR3 DNA is kept, with 39 bases framed from the first base. V has 3 bases trimmed and J has 2 bases trimmed; junction bases matching no gene number 1. Results the study describes overall, beyond this receptor: The naive, central memory and regulatory TCRB repertoires appeared to resemble one another more closely among patients than among healthy donors. At VDJ recombination sites, patients with type 1 diabetes made fewer insertions and deleted more nucleotides, a pattern implying thymic rearrangement abnormalities. Because cDNA was sequenced instead of genomic DNA, highly expressing activated cells could be over-represented, though the groups showed no difference in activation or CD3 levels. Because the HLA sub-analyses included only small numbers of individuals, any influence of HLA type on TCRB rearrangement was left unresolved. A moderate but significant shortening of TCRB CDR3 length was observed in type 1 diabetes patients in all four CD4+ subsets. Shorter templates might have been favored by PCR, but patient and control samples were amplified and corrected together, so both groups would have been affected equally by any skew.

From each donor, a single peripheral blood sample of roughly 0.11 L on average was drawn into heparinised tubes. A BD FACSAria II was used to sort naive, central memory, regulatory and stem cell-like memory CD4+ T cells with a panel that included CD45RO, CCR7, CD25, CD127, CD95 and CD27. A purity above 98% was achieved for all sorted populations. PBMCs were separated immediately by Lymphoprep density gradient centrifugation and were stained directly, without being cultured. So that batch effects would be minimized, each experiment stained and sorted samples in pairs, pairing one healthy donor with one patient.

The rearranged segments are TRBV13 and TRBJ2-7, and 7 junctional nucleotides match TRBD1. The origin of this receptor is a man aged 25-45 years with type 1 diabetes. The sequenced material came from naive CD4+ T cells from blood. In the paper's terms, the cell subset or site label means: true naive CD4+ T cells. The nucleotide sequence reads TGTGCCAGCAGCTTGGGACAGACCTACGAGCAGTACTTC. Translated, it gives CASSLGQTYEQYF. Joined to the reference TRBV13 and TRBJ2-7 proteins, this CDR3 gives the full variable domain: AAGVIQSPRHLIKEKRETATLKCYPIPRHDTVYWYQQGPGQDPQFLISFYEKMQSDKGSIPDRFSAQQFSDYHSELNMSSLELGDSALYFCASSLGQTYEQYFGPGTRLTVT.